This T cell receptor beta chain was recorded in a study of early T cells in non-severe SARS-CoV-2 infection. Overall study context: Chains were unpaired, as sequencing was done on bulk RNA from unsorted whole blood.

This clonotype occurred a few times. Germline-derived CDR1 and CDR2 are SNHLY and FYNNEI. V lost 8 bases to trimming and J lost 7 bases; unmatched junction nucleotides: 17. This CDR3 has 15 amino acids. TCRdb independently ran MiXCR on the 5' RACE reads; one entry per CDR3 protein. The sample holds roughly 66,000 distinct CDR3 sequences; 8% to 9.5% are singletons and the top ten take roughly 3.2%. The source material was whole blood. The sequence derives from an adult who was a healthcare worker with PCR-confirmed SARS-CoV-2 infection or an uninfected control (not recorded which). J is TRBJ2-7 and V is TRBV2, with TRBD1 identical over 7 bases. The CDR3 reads CASSILDRDLGEQYF. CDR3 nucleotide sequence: TGTGCCAGCTCCATCTTAGACAGGGATTTGGGAGAGCAGTACTTC. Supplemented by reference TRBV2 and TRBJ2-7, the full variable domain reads EPEVTQTPSHQVTQMGQEVILRCVPISNHLYFYWYRQILGQKVEFLVSFYNNEISEKSEIFDDQFSVERPDGSNFTLKIRSTKLEDSAMYFCASSILDRDLGEQYFGPGTRLTVT.